The present TCR beta chain was sequenced within a study of brain T cells in children with intractable seizures. Only cases whose brain tissue showed the highest T cell transcript signatures were sequenced. Pre-surgery treatment included at least one anti-epileptic drug. Trimming took 2 bases from V and 5 from J, leaving 18 bases between them. This CDR3 has 16 residues. CDR1 is SGHVS and CDR2 is FNYEAQ in the germline V gene. The method was immunoSEQ multiplex PCR; TCRdb's version includes in-frame clones alone and lacks a portion of them. Here the sample spans approximately 1,900 clones, around 80% being singletons.

Sequenced here: resected brain tissue, sampled at surgery. The clonotype comes from a girl aged 2-9 years with tuberous sclerosis and intractable seizures. The chain employs TRBV7-6 and TRBJ2-5, with a possible D match to TRBD1 (5 bases). In DNA, the CDR3 is TGTGCCAGCAGCTTACCCCAGGGCAGGGCGAGGGAGACCCAGTACTTC. This gives the protein CASSLPQGRARETQYF.